This record concerns one T cell receptor (beta chain) sequence. The entry originates in a study of blood T cell repertoires in COVID-19. V lost 3 bases, J lost 1 base, and 12 bases stayed unmatched. The CDR3 is made up of 17 amino acids. CDR1 and CDR2 from the germline V gene are SGHRS and YFSETQ. The protocol was immunoSEQ multiplex PCR, while the TCRdb copy is restricted to in-frame clones and leaves out a portion. The sample contains a few hundred thousand clones, 65% to 90% of which appear only once. The clonotype was recovered from a woman in her twenties or thirties who had been exposed to COVID-19. The sequenced sample consisted of PBMCs or T cells enriched from blood (not recorded which). This chain connects TRBV5-1 to TRBJ2-7; the match to TRBD1 covers 8 bases. For the CDR3, the DNA is TGCGCCAGCAGCTCGTACGGGGATGGGACAGGATCCTACGAGCAGTACTTC. This encodes CASSSYGDGTGSYEQYF.